The rows below give T cell receptor beta chains drawn from one sample of a study of identical twins. Each CDR3 protein gets one entry after TCRdb re-called the 5' RACE reads with MiXCR. Of 470,000 or so distinct CDR3 sequences in the sample, 20% to 25% were seen once. This sample also belongs to another study, concerning T cells expressing NK-cell markers.

Material for sequencing was CD4+ T cells sorted from blood. These receptors were taken from a woman between 18 and 29 years old in good health. CDR3s include the opening cysteine and the closing phenylalanine or tryptophan. A D gene is named only where the DNA matches it firmly. The size entry is marked missing in some rows and otherwise reads once, few, many or a size class.

>TRBV10-3|few|TRBJ2-7|-|10
CAIGGLEQYF
TGTGCCATTGGGGGCCTCGAGCAGTACTTC
>TRBV5-1|-|TRBJ2-7|TRBD1|17
CASSLGDRGFRGDEQYF
TGCGCCAGCAGCTTGGGTGACAGGGGTTTCAGGGGGGACGAGCAGTACTTC
>TRBV12-3/TRBV12-4|few|TRBJ2-3|-|14
CASSFSPGTDTQYF
TGTGCCAGCAGTTTCTCCCCGGGCACAGATACGCAGTATTTT
>TRBV9|-|TRBJ1-4|-|14
CASSVAAWNEKLFF
TGTGCCAGCAGCGTAGCCGCTTGGAATGAAAAACTGTTTTTT
>TRBV7-2|-|TRBJ2-3|TRBD2|16
CASSSPGGPVTDTQYF
TGTGCCAGCAGCTCCCCGGGAGGGCCGGTCACAGATACGCAGTATTTT
>TRBV6-1|-|TRBJ2-3|-|16
CASKEVAGSVGDTQYF
TGTGCCAGCAAGGAGGTGGCGGGGAGCGTGGGAGATACGCAGTATTTT
>TRBV20-1|-|TRBJ2-1|-|12
CSAKTGDNEQFF
TGCAGTGCTAAGACAGGAGATAATGAGCAGTTCTTC
>TRBV5-1|-|TRBJ2-7|TRBD1|12
CASSLDRDEQYF
TGCGCCAGCAGCCTTGACAGGGACGAGCAGTACTTC
>TRBV5-1|-|TRBJ2-3|-|14
CASSRGRGTDTQYF
TGCGCCAGCAGTCGAGGGAGGGGGACAGATACGCAGTATTTT
>TRBV5-1|-|TRBJ1-5|-|13
CASSMGTNQPQHF
TGCGCCAGCAGCATGGGCACGAATCAGCCCCAGCATTTT
>TRBV6-5|-|TRBJ1-1|-|12
CASSYRRGEAFF
TGTGCCAGCAGTTACCGGAGGGGAGAAGCTTTCTTT
>TRBV6-5|few|TRBJ1-1|-|11
CASSYRGRFFF
TGTGCCAGCAGTTACCGGGGCAGATTTTTCTTT
>TRBV10-3|few|TRBJ1-2|-|13
CAISEGPDYGYTF
TGTGCCATCAGTGAAGGCCCTGACTATGGCTACACCTTC
>TRBV5-4|few|TRBJ2-3|-|15
CASSSSPEGTDTQYF
TGTGCCAGCAGCTCCTCCCCCGAGGGCACAGATACGCAGTATTTT
>TRBV3-1|-|TRBJ2-7|-|15
CASSYTGHSSYEQYF
TGTGCCAGCAGCTACACGGGCCATAGCTCCTACGAGCAGTACTTC
>TRBV29-1|many|TRBJ1-2|-|14
CSVEKEKGVKGYTF
TGCAGCGTTGAAAAAGAAAAGGGGGTAAAGGGCTACACCTTC
>TRBV5-1|-|TRBJ2-7|-|16
CASSPGGARVSYEQYF
TGCGCCAGCAGCCCAGGCGGGGCGCGGGTATCCTACGAGCAGTACTTC
>TRBV29-1|-|TRBJ2-1|TRBD1|14
CSVEVGQGVWEQFF
TGCAGCGTTGAAGTCGGCCAGGGGGTTTGGGAGCAGTTCTTC